The 20 T cell receptor beta chains presented below share a single source sample, sequenced in a study of CD8+CD57+ T cells in acquired aplastic anemia. Whoever was chosen for sequencing had shown CD8+CD57+ cell expansion by flow cytometry. CDR3 and TCR beta VDJ profiling relied on genomic DNA as the template. TCRdb re-called the reads with MiXCR, one entry per CDR3 protein. The table records under 200,000 distinct CDR3 sequences, less than 60% of them present only once. The sequencing input was sorted CD4+, CD8+, or CD8+CD57+ T cells (not recorded which) from PBMCs. The receptors were gathered from a human donor with aplastic anemia.

This clonotype came up many times. The chain recombines TRBV9 with TRBJ2-1; D uncertain. This CDR3 spans 15 amino acids. The V and J ends lost 1 base and 5 bases respectively, with 13 bases between them. Germline CDR1 is SGDLS and CDR2 is YYNGEE. CDR3 in amino acids: CASSVTATRDNEQFF. The CDR3 DNA is TGTGCCAGCAGCGTAACCGCTACCCGAGACAATGAGCAGTTCTTC. The full variable domain, completed using reference TRBV9 and TRBJ2-1, is DSGVTQTPKHLITATGQRVTLRCSPRSGDLSVYWYQQSLDQGLQFLIQYYNGEERAKGNILERFSAQQFPDLHSELNLSSLELGDSALYFCASSVTATRDNEQFFGPGTRLTVL.

This clonotype was seen repeatedly, ten times or more. This chain uses TRBV4-2 with TRBJ2-1; 7 bases match TRBD2. The germline gives CDR1 LGHNA, CDR2 YNFKEQ. V trimming: 0 bases; J trimming: 6 bases; junction bases outside the gene matches: 5. The CDR3 runs 15 residues. The CDR3 loop is CASSQDLLAVNEQFF. The CDR3 nucleotides read TGTGCCAGCAGCCAAGACCTTCTAGCGGTCAATGAGCAGTTCTTC.

In this sample, this clonotype turned up a few times. The chain uses TRBV11-1 and TRBJ1-6; 12 bases map to TRBD1. V dropped 1 base and J dropped 10; count of bases not matched to a gene: 8. The CDR3 loop spans 17 amino acids. Germline values: CDR1 SGHAT, CDR2 FQDESV (reference sequence). The DNA for the CDR3 is TGTGCCAGCAGCTTAGGACAGGGACAGGGGGCTGAATCACCCCTCCACTTT. Its protein product is CASSLGQGQGAESPLHF. The complete variable domain, with remaining parts taken from reference TRBV11-1 and TRBJ1-6, reads EAEVAQSPRYKITEKSQAVAFWCDPISGHATLYWYRQILGQGPELLVQFQDESVVDDSQLPKDRFSAERLKGVDSTLKIQPAELGDSAMYLCASSLGQGQGAESPLHFGNGTRLTVT.

Remarks on this clonotype: A read error may produce the germline difference seen at one junction end. The chain carries TRBV10-3 and TRBJ1-5, with D possibly matching TRBD1 (6 bases). CDR1 and CDR2 (germline): ENHRY, SYGVKD. The CDR3 has 13 residues. CDR3 amino acids: CASSGQFNQPQHF. The CDR3 DNA follows: TGTGCCAGCAGTGGACAGTTCAATCAGCCCCAGCATTTT.

Concerning this clonotype: This CDR3 fails to terminate in the conserved phenylalanine or tryptophan, so it likely reflects a read error. The chain couples TRBV5-1 to TRBJ1-1, with D unclear. Trimming took 2 bases from V and 1 from J, leaving 12 bases between them. The CDR3 extends over 15 amino acids. The germline CDR1 and CDR2 sequences are SGHRS and YFSETQ. CDR3 coding DNA: TGCGCCAGCAGCTTTGGGTTCCACGCGAACACTGAAGCTTTCATT. This codes for CASSFGFHANTEAFI.

The chain couples TRBV2 to TRBJ1-2; TRBD1 aligns across 8 bases. The germline V gene has CDR1 SNHLY and CDR2 FYNNEI. V dropped 6 bases and J dropped 5; count of bases not matched to a gene: 8. The CDR3 consists of 14 residues. The CDR3 loop is CASRPRTGPYGYTF. In DNA, the CDR3 is TGTGCCAGCAGACCTAGGACAGGGCCGTATGGCTACACCTTC. Combining the CDR3 with reference TRBV2 and TRBJ1-2 gives the whole variable domain EPEVTQTPSHQVTQMGQEVILRCVPISNHLYFYWYRQILGQKVEFLVSFYNNEISEKSEIFDDQFSVERPDGSNFTLKIRSTKLEDSAMYFCASRPRTGPYGYTFGSGTRLTVV.

This clonotype was found a few times. One junction end disagrees with the germline gene, perhaps due to a read error. The rearrangement joins TRBV10-2 to TRBJ2-5, with no clear D. From germline, CDR1 is WSHSY and CDR2 SAAADI. CDR3 length: 13 amino acids. CDR3 DNA sequence: TGCGCCAGCAGTGAGGTTCGACAAGAGAGCCAGTACTTC. This gives the protein CASSEVRQESQYF.

As concerns this clonotype: A much bigger clone sits one base away, suggesting this may be a read error. The CDR3 does not close with the conserved phenylalanine or tryptophan, likely indicating a read error. CDR3 amino acids: CASSLVLAGVTGELFL. The CDR3 nucleotides read TGTGCCAGCAGCTTAGTTTTGGCGGGAGTGACCGGGGAGCTGTTTCTT. The chain links TRBV7-9 to TRBJ2-2; 7 bases align to TRBD2. This CDR3 spans 16 amino acids. The junction had 7 bases not matched to a gene; V was cut back by 1 base and J by 5 bases. Germline V lookup: CDR1 SEHNR, CDR2 FQNEAQ (reference sequence).

This clonotype was observed many times. The chain links TRBV11-2 to TRBJ2-7, with TRBD2 identical over 7 bases. Germline assignment: CDR1 SGHAT and CDR2 FQNNGV. CDR3 length: 14 amino acids. J lost 5 bases, V lost 0 bases, and 4 bases had no gene match. The CDR3 DNA follows: TGTGCCAGCAGCTTAGAACCTAGCGGACACGAGCAGTACTTC. Translation: CASSLEPSGHEQYF.

The sample holds many counts of this clonotype. CDR3 nucleotide sequence: TGTGCCAGCAGCTTTACAGCGGGTCAGCCCCAGCATTTT. Translation: CASSFTAGQPQHF. J is TRBJ1-5 and V is TRBV7-9; D is undetermined. Germline loops: CDR1 SEHNR, CDR2 FQNEAQ (reference sequence). V dropped 3 bases and J dropped 6 bases, with 9 bases sitting between them. CDR3 length equals 13 residues.

This chain connects TRBV11-1 to TRBJ2-3; 13 bases are a match to TRBD2. CDR3 length: 15 amino acids. CDR1 is SGHAT and CDR2 is FQDESV in the germline V gene (reference sequence). Germline trimming cut 5 bases from V and 5 bases from J; bases unmatched to any gene: 4. The CDR3 region has the DNA TGTGCCAGCAGCCCACTAGCGGGGGGGGGAGATACGCAGTATTTT. Translated: CASSPLAGGGDTQYF.

V and J are TRBV2 and TRBJ2-4; weak D call: TRBD1 (6 bases). Deletions cut 8 bases from V and 1 base from J, with 15 bases between. Germline assignment: CDR1 SNHLY and CDR2 FYNNEI. The CDR3 contains 15 residues. CDR3 residues: CASQRQVVAKNIQYF. The DNA for the CDR3 is TGTGCCAGCCAAAGACAGGTTGTTGCCAAAAACATTCAGTACTTC. The whole variable domain, filled in from reference TRBV2 and TRBJ2-4, reads EPEVTQTPSHQVTQMGQEVILRCVPISNHLYFYWYRQILGQKVEFLVSFYNNEISEKSEIFDDQFSVERPDGSNFTLKIRSTKLEDSAMYFCASQRQVVAKNIQYFGAGTRLSVL.

This clonotype was recorded a few times. The chain joins TRBV7-9 to TRBJ1-2, with D perhaps matching TRBD1 (5 bases). This CDR3 contains 13 residues. From germline, CDR1 is SEHNR and CDR2 FQNEAQ (reference sequence). V dropped 8 bases and J dropped 4 bases, with 14 bases sitting between them. CDR3 bases: TGTGCCAGCCTTGCTGATGGGGCCTATGGCTACACCTTC. Protein sequence: CASLADGAYGYTF. The full variable domain, completed using reference TRBV7-9 and TRBJ1-2, is DTGVSQNPRHKITKRGQNVTFRCDPISEHNRLYWYRQTLGQGPEFLTYFQNEAQLEKSRLLSDRFSAERPKGSFSTLEIQRTEQGDSAMYLCASLADGAYGYTFGSGTRLTVV.

This clonotype was found many times. The chain is built from TRBV25-1 and TRBJ2-5; tentative D call: TRBD1 (5 bases). The germline V gene encodes CDR1 MGHDK and CDR2 SYGVNS. V gave up 6 bases and J gave up 4 bases, with 12 bases separating them. There are 13 residues in the CDR3. Here the CDR3 DNA reads TGTGCCAGCAGGTTGGGGCCGGGAGAGACCCAGTACTTC. Translation gives CASRLGPGETQYF.

This clonotype was observed at least ten times. The chain couples TRBV7-2 to TRBJ1-4, with 7 bases aligning to TRBD1. Germline V gives CDR1 SGHTA, CDR2 FQGNSA. The CDR3 runs 15 residues. The V and J ends lost 4 bases and 7 bases, in that order; junction bases with no gene match: 9. The DNA for the CDR3 is TGTGCCAGCAGCTCCTCCGGGACAGTGCTTGAAAAACTGTTTTTT. Amino acids: CASSSSGTVLEKLFF.

The rearrangement joins TRBV5-1 to TRBJ1-3; possibly TRBD1 for D (5 bases). The germline CDR1 and CDR2 sequences are SGHRS and YFSETQ. The CDR3 loop spans 15 amino acids. V lost 2 bases and J 3 bases, leaving 12 bases between the germline ends. CDR3 loop: CASSFGQGIGNTIYF. In DNA, the CDR3 is TGCGCCAGCAGCTTCGGGCAGGGAATTGGAAACACCATATATTTT.

Remarks on this clonotype: Given the absence of the conserved phenylalanine or tryptophan at the CDR3 end, a read error is likely. The DNA of the CDR3 is TGCGGCAGCAGCCAAGGACAGGGGGCTAGTTACGAGCAGTACCTC. It yields the protein CGSSQGQGASYEQYL. The rearrangement links TRBV4-3 to TRBJ2-7; TRBD1 agrees at 11 bases. Germline CDR1 LGHNA, CDR2 YSLEER. The CDR3 contains 15 residues.

A single count supports this clonotype. The gene calls are TRBV9 and TRBJ2-7, with D perhaps matching TRBD2 (6 bases). The germline V gene has CDR1 SGDLS and CDR2 YYNGEE. The CDR3 spans 15 residues. The ends were cut back, 0 bases at V and 2 bases at J, with 12 bases in the middle. The CDR3 protein is CASSVGGSGPYEQYF. CDR3 nucleotides: TGTGCCAGCAGCGTAGGCGGTAGCGGACCCTACGAGCAGTACTTC.

This rearrangement joins TRBV25-1 to TRBJ2-5, with 13 bases that match TRBD2. Germline assignment: CDR1 MGHDK and CDR2 SYGVNS. The CDR3 has 15 residues. The V gene end was trimmed by 8 bases and the J gene end by 2 bases; junction bases not matched to a gene: 5. CDR3 DNA sequence: TGTGCCAGCCCCCGGGGACTAGCGGGGCAAGAGACCCAGTACTTC. It translates to CASPRGLAGQETQYF.

The rearrangement uses TRBV12-3 or TRBV12-4 and TRBJ1-5, with D possibly matching TRBD1 (6 bases). V was cut by 2 bases and J by 3 bases, with 14 bases left in between. This CDR3 spans 16 amino acids. This CDR3 reads CASSLNYRDHNQPQHF. DNA of the CDR3: TGTGCCAGCAGTTTAAATTACAGGGACCACAATCAGCCCCAGCATTTT.